The rows below give T cell receptor beta chains drawn from one sample of a study of Ad26.COV2.S vaccination and SARS-CoV-2 variants. Clones were sequenced by immunoSEQ multiplex PCR, and TCRdb holds only the in-frame ones, with some missing. The repertoire holds a few hundred thousand clones, with 90% as singletons. The input for sequencing was peripheral blood, taken in a trial of Ad26.COV2.S vaccine versus placebo. The origin of the receptors is a person aged 18-65 years who received the Ad26.COV2.S COVID-19 vaccine or a placebo. The CDR3 runs from the conserved cysteine through the conserved F or W. The D gene is left open where the match is weak. Size tells how often a clone was seen (once, few, many) or the class of an expanded clone, and some rows leave it out.

j_call d_call v_call clone_size cdr3_aa cdr3_nt
TRBJ2-7 . TRBV5-1 once CASSLDLYEQYF TGCGCCAGCAGCTTGGACCTCTACGAGCAGTACTTC
TRBJ1-2 TRBD1 TRBV19 . CASSRLGTDHYGYTF TGTGCCAGTAGTAGACTCGGGACAGACCACTATGGCTACACCTTC
TRBJ1-1 . TRBV6-6 . CASTLGEAFF TGTGCCAGCACCTTGGGGGAAGCTTTCTTT
TRBJ1-5 . TRBV15 . CATSRDPGAGLQHF TGTGCCACCAGCAGAGACCCAGGGGCCGGGCTCCAGCATTTT
TRBJ2-7 . TRBV27 . CASSLMGATYEQYF TGTGCCAGCAGTTTGATGGGGGCAACCTACGAGCAGTACTTC
TRBJ2-5 TRBD1 TRBV13 . CASSLTGTGFKETQYF TGTGCCAGCAGCTTAACTGGGACAGGGTTCAAGGAGACCCAGTACTTC
TRBJ1-3 . TRBV4-3 few CASSQDPGLFGNTIYF TGCGCCAGCAGCCAAGACCCGGGCCTCTTTGGAAACACCATATATTTT
TRBJ1-3 . TRBV21-1 . CASSKLRGDSYLDTIYF TGTGCCAGCAGCAAACTTCGGGGGGATAGTTACCTCGACACCATATATTTT
TRBJ1-6 . TRBV6-6 once CASSTHGRGESPLHF TGTGCCAGCAGTACCCATGGCAGGGGTGAGTCACCCCTCCACTTT
TRBJ2-3 TRBD2 TRBV5-1 . CASGREKSSDTQYF TGCGCCAGCGGGCGGGAGAAGTCCTCCGATACGCAGTATTTT
TRBJ1-6 . TRBV19 . CASRRDFRDSPLHF TGTGCCAGTAGACGGGACTTTAGGGATTCACCCCTCCACTTT
TRBJ1-2 . TRBV6-2/TRBV6-3 . CASSQDGTNYGYTF TGTGCCAGCAGTCAAGACGGGACTAACTATGGCTACACCTTC
TRBJ2-1 TRBD2 TRBV9 . CASSVSGRGGDEQFF TGTGCCAGCAGCGTTTCAGGGCGGGGGGGCGATGAGCAGTTCTTC
TRBJ2-7 . TRBV28 . CASSLSAEQYF TGTGCCAGCAGTTTATCGGCAGAGCAGTACTTC
TRBJ2-1 TRBD2 TRBV6-6 . CASSLSSSLAGYNEQFF TGTGCCAGCAGTCTTTCCTCTTCCTTAGCGGGTTATAATGAGCAGTTCTTC
TRBJ2-7 . TRBV6-2/TRBV6-3 . CASSYSKGLSTYEQYF TGTGCCAGCAGTTACTCCAAGGGACTCTCGACCTACGAGCAGTACTTC
TRBJ2-7 . TRBV4-3 once CASSQVLGSSYEQYF TGCGCCAGCAGCCAAGTTTTAGGGAGCTCCTACGAGCAGTACTTC
TRBJ2-5 . TRBV7-9 . CASSLADSRETQYF TGTGCCAGCAGCTTAGCGGATTCACGGGAGACCCAGTACTTC
TRBJ1-3 TRBD1 TRBV11-2 . CASSHRGHSGNTIYF TGTGCCAGCAGCCACAGGGGCCACTCTGGAAACACCATATATTTT
TRBJ1-2 . TRBV24-1 . CATSDQNGYTF TGTGCCACCAGTGACCAGAATGGCTACACCTTC
TRBJ2-7 . TRBV29-1 . CSVVRSASDEQYF TGCAGCGTTGTGAGATCCGCTTCCGACGAGCAGTACTTC
TRBJ1-1 . TRBV4-1 once CASSQVRRMNTEAFF TGCGCCAGCAGCCAAGTTAGAAGAATGAACACTGAAGCTTTCTTT
TRBJ1-4 . TRBV4-3 . CASSQDMSTNEKLFF TGCGCCAGCAGCCAAGATATGTCAACTAATGAAAAACTGTTTTTT
TRBJ2-1 TRBD1 TRBV6-4 . CASSPGQGNVYEQFF TGTGCCAGCAGTCCCGGACAGGGTAATGTGTATGAGCAGTTCTTC
TRBJ1-1 TRBD1 TRBV3-1/TRBV3-2 . CASSHDRVYTEAFF TGTGCCAGCAGCCACGACAGGGTTTACACTGAAGCTTTCTTT
TRBJ2-2 . TRBV7-9 . CASSLYGELFF TGTGCCAGCAGCTTATACGGGGAGCTGTTTTTT
TRBJ1-4 . TRBV20-1 . CSASRGTATNEKLFF TGCAGTGCTAGTAGGGGGACGGCAACTAATGAAAAACTGTTTTTT
TRBJ2-5 . TRBV5-1 . CASSLVAGKETQYF TGCGCCAGCAGCTTGGTAGCAGGGAAGGAGACCCAGTACTTC
TRBJ1-2 TRBD1 TRBV6-6 once CASSYIDRGRGYTF TGTGCCAGCAGTTACATCGACAGGGGACGCGGCTACACCTTC
TRBJ1-4 TRBD1 TRBV7-2 few CASRGQVNEKLFF TGTGCCAGCCGGGGACAGGTGAATGAAAAACTGTTTTTT
TRBJ2-3 . TRBV6-6 . CASSYFNTDTQYF TGTGCCAGCAGTTACTTCAACACAGATACGCAGTATTTT
TRBJ2-1 . TRBV9 . CASSSLDQRRTLNEQFF TGTGCCAGCAGCTCATTAGACCAGCGGAGGACGCTCAATGAGCAGTTCTTC
TRBJ2-3 . TRBV15 . CATSSYRDSTDTQYF TGTGCCACCAGCTCCTACCGGGACAGCACAGATACGCAGTATTTT
TRBJ1-4 . TRBV5-8 . CASSLPGTATNEKLFF TGTGCCAGCAGCTTGCCCGGTACCGCAACTAATGAAAAACTGTTTTTT
TRBJ1-4 . TRBV6-5 . CASSLGPQSGKLFF TGTGCCAGCAGCCTCGGGCCGCAAAGTGGAAAACTGTTTTTT
TRBJ1-1 . TRBV4-1 once CASSVESRKAFF TGCGCCAGCAGCGTAGAAAGCAGAAAAGCTTTCTTT
TRBJ1-2 TRBD1 TRBV9 few CASSVEGQGAAGYTF TGTGCCAGCAGCGTAGAGGGACAGGGGGCTGCTGGCTACACCTTC
TRBJ2-1 . TRBV12-3/TRBV12-4 once CASSMGHANEQFF TGTGCCAGCAGTATGGGACACGCCAATGAGCAGTTCTTC
TRBJ2-1 . TRBV27 . CASISGLGGEQFF TGTGCCAGCATTTCAGGGCTAGGGGGTGAGCAGTTCTTC
TRBJ2-5 . TRBV6-2/TRBV6-3 . CASSYLGAGQETQYF TGTGCCAGCAGTTACTTAGGGGCGGGCCAAGAGACCCAGTACTTC
TRBJ2-7 . TRBV3-1/TRBV3-2 . CASSLQTTTYEQYF TGTGCCAGCAGCCTCCAGACTACTACCTACGAGCAGTACTTC
TRBJ1-1 . TRBV19 . CASARGVWNTEAFF TGTGCCAGTGCCCGGGGTGTTTGGAACACTGAAGCTTTCTTT
TRBJ1-5 . TRBV6-1 once CASSERARIRDQPQHF TGTGCCAGCAGTGAAAGGGCCAGGATAAGGGATCAGCCCCAGCATTTT
TRBJ2-7 TRBD2 TRBV29-1 . CSVKLAGGNYEQYF TGCAGCGTTAAACTAGCGGGGGGAAACTACGAGCAGTACTTC
TRBJ1-4 . TRBV28 . CASSLEQNYEKLFF TGTGCCAGCAGTTTGGAACAGAACTATGAAAAACTGTTTTTT
TRBJ1-5 . TRBV10-3 once CAISESKAGLSNQPQHF TGTGCCATCAGTGAGTCGAAGGCAGGGCTGAGCAATCAGCCCCAGCATTTT
TRBJ2-2 . TRBV24-1 . CATSLGDTGELFF TGTGCCACCTCTCTGGGAGACACCGGGGAGCTGTTTTTT
TRBJ2-5 . TRBV19 . CASSIGPYQETQYF TGTGCCAGTAGTATTGGGCCGTACCAAGAGACCCAGTACTTC
TRBJ2-3 TRBD2 TRBV5-3 once CASPGLAGPDTSTDTQYF TGTGCCAGCCCGGGACTAGCGGGACCGGATACGAGCACAGATACGCAGTATTTT
TRBJ2-7 . TRBV7-2 . CASSSGRGGSYEQYF TGTGCCAGCAGCTCCGGCCGGGGTGGTTCCTACGAGCAGTACTTC
TRBJ1-3 . TRBV5-1 few CASSSQTADSGNTIYF TGCGCCAGCAGCTCTCAGACTGCAGACTCTGGAAACACCATATATTTT